This TCR beta chain was sequenced for a study of blood T cell repertoires in COVID-19 (dated by TCRdb to the early 2020s). Background for the entire study: Samples covering the acute and convalescent phases of COVID-19 were provided by collaborators in the United States, Italy and Spain. The material from the prospective study consisted of cDNA or gDNA derived from T cells, B-cell-depleted T cells, or PBMCs. Where available, HLA class I and class II types were obtained from metadata supplied by the sample provider rather than from assay-based typing. Subjects who had been exposed to COVID-19, were actively infected with it, or had recovered from it provided the deeply sampled blood TCRbeta repertoires that made up the dataset. Nearly every sample came with metadata listing a de-identified subject ID, COVID-19 status, age in years and sex. The repertoires were released in a freely available public database meant as a resource for research on the immune response to SARS-CoV-2. The samples were drawn from two sources: the first 160 participants of the ongoing ImmuneRACE study, and 1,200 or so subjects contributed by 6 global collaborators. Summary of the overall study and its limitations: How much clinical and demographic metadata was included differed by source and by participant, and the metadata was provided uncurated.

CDR1 and CDR2 are read off the germline V gene (reference sequence) as LNHDA and SQIVND. V is trimmed back by 8 bases and J by 4 bases, and the junction contains 5 bases that no gene match accounts for. The CDR3 contains 13 residues, cysteine and phenylalanine counted. The sequence is cut down to CDR3 DNA, 39 bases in frame from base 1. Points on this clone: There is no known antigen for this receptor. No qualities accompany the bases; no much larger clone lies one base away.

In the prospective study, participants were 18 to 89 years old, resided in around 25 geographic areas of the United States, and were enrolled through a virtual design. Cohort assignment in the prospective study relied on participant-reported clinical history from a screening survey and a study questionnaire. ImmuneRACE Cohort 3 recovered participants were defined by two consecutive negative NP/OP PCR tests, healthcare professional clearance, or symptom resolution. Each participant in the prospective study had whole blood, serum and a nasopharyngeal or oropharyngeal swab collected by mobile phlebotomists. Additional blood draws and questionnaires over an approximately 2-month period could optionally be provided by prospective study participants. Blood samples from the prospective study were shipped frozen or at room temperature prior to DNA extraction. TCRbeta CDR3 regions were amplified from genomic DNA by means of the immunoSEQ Assay, a bias-controlled multiplex PCR. In the original analysis: The number of nucleated cells in each sample was estimated from the amplification of reference gene primers within the assay. Sequence reads were collapsed and filtered to measure the absolute abundance of every unique TCRbeta CDR3 rearrangement. For each sample, productive Simpson clonality was calculated as the square root of Simpson's diversity index across productive rearrangements. The table was pulled from immuneACCESS by TCRdb, which kept in-frame rearrangements only. Such tables lose some clones; where checked, under half of the loss comes from unresolved V genes, and the rest has no known cause. V, J and clone size are taken as reported in that table, and D and trimming were inferred from the DNA itself. The sample table holds 250,000 to 350,000 clones, of which around 89% were seen once. The ten largest make up 2.4% of the sample.

This TCR came from a woman under 30 who had recovered from COVID-19. The sequencing input was PBMCs or T cells enriched from blood (not recorded which). The chain uses TRBV19 and TRBJ1-1; TRBD1 lines up with 9 middle nucleotides. Here is the DNA: TGTGCCAGTCGGACAGGGGTGAGCACTGAAGCTTTCTTT. Its protein reads: CASRTGVSTEAFF.